Each of the 11 T cell receptor beta chains below was sequenced from the same sample in a study of regulatory T cells in long-lasting Graves disease. Arm-PCR of CDR3 regions and iRepertoire HTBI primers were used to build TCR beta libraries. TCRdb re-called the multiplex PCR reads through MiXCR, storing one row per CDR3 protein. This sample yields roughly 610,000 distinct CDR3 sequences, of which 16% are seen a single time; about 12% belongs to the top ten. The time point: newly diagnosed GD, antithyroid drugs for less than 3 months. Scientists built the TCR library using RNA that was extracted from PBMCs. These data were also reused for a study on T cells in Graves' hyperthyroidism and ophthalmopathy.

Sequences were derived from peripheral blood mononuclear cells (PBMCs), sampled at new diagnosis, from a patient treated with antithyroid drugs. The receptors were sampled from a man younger than 35 with Graves disease.

This clonotype was counted ten times or more. This chain links TRBV28 with TRBJ2-3; D is unresolved. Germline V lookup: CDR1 MDHEN, CDR2 SYDVKM. The CDR3 has 10 residues. V lost 6 bases, J lost 2 bases, and 0 bases lay in between. The CDR3 loop is CASSTDTQYF. CDR3 DNA: TGTGCCAGCAGCACAGATACGCAGTATTTT.

This clonotype has ten or more counts. The CDR3 is CASSPLGIRNEQFF. CDR3 bases: TGTGCCAGCAGTCCCCTGGGGATAAGAAATGAGCAGTTCTTC. The chain carries TRBV27 and TRBJ2-1; D ambiguous. The V end lost 5 bases, the J end lost 7 bases, and 15 bases lay between the germline ends. The CDR3 has 14 amino acids. The germline gives CDR1 MNHEY, CDR2 SMNVEV (reference sequence).

A few counts support this clonotype. The V call is TRBV15, the J call TRBJ2-2; TRBD2 matches at 8 bases. Germline values: CDR1 LNHNV, CDR2 YYDKDF (reference sequence). V lost 0 bases, J lost 1 base, and 1 base stayed unmatched. This CDR3 is 16 amino acids long. The CDR3 nucleotides are TGTGCCACCAGCAGAGATAGCGGGAAGAACACCGGGGAGCTGTTTTTT. This gives the protein CATSRDSGKNTGELFF.

This clonotype was observed many times. This chain links TRBV20-1 with TRBJ1-5, with 7 bases identical to TRBD1. The CDR3 is 14 residues long. Germline V lookup: CDR1 DFQATT, CDR2 SNEGSKA (reference sequence). V gave up 6 bases and J gave up 10 bases; unmatched junction bases: 15. Here the CDR3 reads CSATNPGGGPPQHF. The CDR3 DNA follows: TGCAGTGCCACGAACCCAGGGGGGGGGCCACCCCAGCATTTT.

This clonotype was seen repeatedly, ten times or more. The rearrangement uses TRBV20-1 and TRBJ2-1; TRBD1 matches at 9 bases. This CDR3 has 14 amino acids. The germline gives CDR1 DFQATT, CDR2 SNEGSKA (reference sequence). J gave up 7 bases and V 1 base, and 5 bases lay outside the gene matches. The CDR3 here is CSARGSQGANEQFF. The CDR3 region has the DNA TGCAGTGCTAGAGGATCACAGGGGGCTAATGAGCAGTTCTTC.

This clonotype was counted at least ten times. The CDR3 coding sequence is TGTGCCAGCAGTTACCGGGAGGGGGTAAACACTGAAGCTTTCTTT. This gives the protein CASSYREGVNTEAFF. V and J are TRBV12-3 or TRBV12-4 and TRBJ1-1; weak D call: TRBD1 (6 bases). The CDR3 contains 15 residues. V lost 4 bases and J lost 2, with 14 bases in between.

This clonotype was found many times. The DNA for the CDR3 is TGTGCCAGCCACTTAGCGGGAGTCTCCTACGAGCAGTACTTC. This encodes CASHLAGVSYEQYF. This chain uses TRBV2 with TRBJ2-7, with 9 bases matching TRBD2. The germline V gene encodes CDR1 SNHLY and CDR2 FYNNEI. The CDR3 is 14 amino acids. The junction had 5 bases not matched to a gene; V was cut back by 8 bases and J by 0 bases.

This clonotype was counted many times. This chain joins TRBV3-1 and TRBJ1-5; D not resolved. Trimming pared 1 base from V and 3 bases from J, leaving 7 bases between. In germline, CDR1 is LGHDT, CDR2 YNNKEL (reference sequence). CDR3 size: 14 residues. The CDR3 coding sequence is TGTGCCAGCAGCCAAGCAGGATTCAATCAGCCCCAGCATTTT. It codes for CASSQAGFNQPQHF.

The chain is built from TRBV4-1 and TRBJ2-1; possibly TRBD2 for D (5 bases). CDR1 MGHRA and CDR2 YSYEKL come from the germline V gene. The V and J ends lost 0 bases and 3 bases respectively, with 9 bases between them. CDR3 length: 15 amino acids. The CDR3 loop reads CASSQDEGSYNEQFF. The CDR3 DNA reads as TGCGCCAGCAGCCAAGACGAGGGAAGCTACAATGAGCAGTTCTTC.

This clonotype was seen a few times. The J gene is TRBJ2-7, the V gene TRBV7-8, with D unclear. The CDR3 loop spans 11 amino acids. From germline, CDR1 is SGHVS and CDR2 FQNEAQ. Trimming pared 4 bases from V and 6 bases from J, leaving 7 bases between. CDR3 region: CASSSTVEQYF. CDR3 nucleotides: TGTGCCAGCAGCTCCACGGTCGAGCAGTACTTC. Full variable domain (outside the CDR3, taken from reference TRBV7-8 and TRBJ2-7): GAGVSQSPRYKVAKRGQDVALRCDPISGHVSLFWYQQALGQGPEFLTYFQNEAQLDKSGLPSDRFFAERPEGSVSTLKIQRTQQEDSAVYLCASSSTVEQYFGPGTRLTVT.

The count of this clonotype is one. With a much larger clone just one base away, this may be a read error. This sequence joins TRBV20-1 and TRBJ2-5; D possibly uses TRBD1 or TRBD2 (5 bases each). This CDR3 contains 13 residues. V shed 0 bases and J shed 4 bases, with 9 bases lying between them. Germline CDR1 is DFQATT and CDR2 is SNEGSKA (reference sequence). CDR3 loop: CSAREGTGETQYF. Written as DNA, the CDR3 is TGCAGTGCTAGAGAGGGGACGGGAGAGACCCAGTACTTC.